This TCR beta chain was observed in a study of blood T cell repertoires in COVID-19. Study-level information: T cells, B-cell-depleted T cells, or PBMCs supplied cDNA or gDNA.

Using immunoSEQ multiplex PCR, the repertoire was profiled, and TCRdb retains in-frame clones only, with some absent. The sample has some 220,000 clones, around 83% seen once; the top ten hold about 1.3%. The CDR3 has 15 residues. V dropped 5 bases and J dropped 1 base, with 12 bases sitting between them. Germline V lookup: CDR1 LNHDA, CDR2 SQIVND (reference sequence). The sequence came from a woman aged 40-49 years with acute COVID-19. V usage is TRBV19 and J usage is TRBJ1-5, with no clear D. Material for sequencing was PBMCs or T cells enriched from blood (not recorded which). CDR3: CASSPDFSSNQPQHF. The CDR3 nucleotides read TGTGCCAGTAGTCCGGACTTCTCAAGCAATCAGCCCCAGCATTTT.